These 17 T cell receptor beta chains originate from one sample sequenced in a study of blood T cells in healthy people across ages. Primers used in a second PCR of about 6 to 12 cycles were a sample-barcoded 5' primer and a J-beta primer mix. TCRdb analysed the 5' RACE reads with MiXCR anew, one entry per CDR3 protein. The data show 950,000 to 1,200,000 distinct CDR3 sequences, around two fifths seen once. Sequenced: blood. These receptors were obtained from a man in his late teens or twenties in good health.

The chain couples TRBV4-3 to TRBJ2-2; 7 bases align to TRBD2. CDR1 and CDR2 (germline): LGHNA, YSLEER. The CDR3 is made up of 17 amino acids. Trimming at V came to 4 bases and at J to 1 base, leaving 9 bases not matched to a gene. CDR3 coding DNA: TGCGCCAGCAGCCCTACATCGGGGGGTCGGAACACCGGGGAGCTGTTTTTT. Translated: CASSPTSGGRNTGELFF.

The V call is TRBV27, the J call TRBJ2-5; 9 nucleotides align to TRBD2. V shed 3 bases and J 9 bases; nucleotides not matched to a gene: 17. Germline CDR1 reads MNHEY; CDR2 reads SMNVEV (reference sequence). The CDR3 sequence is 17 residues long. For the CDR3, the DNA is TGTGCCAGCAGTTTCGGTTCCAGCGGGGGGTTCACGAAGGCCCAGTACTTC. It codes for CASSFGSSGGFTKAQYF.

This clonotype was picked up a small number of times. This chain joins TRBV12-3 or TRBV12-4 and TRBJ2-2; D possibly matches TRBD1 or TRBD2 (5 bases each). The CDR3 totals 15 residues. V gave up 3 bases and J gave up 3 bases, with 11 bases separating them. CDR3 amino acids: CASSLRGSDTGELFF. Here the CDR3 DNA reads TGTGCCAGCAGTTTGAGGGGCTCGGACACCGGGGAGCTGTTTTTT.

The CDR3 spells CSADTGGHEQFF. CDR3 DNA sequence: TGCAGTGCTGATACAGGGGGCCACGAGCAGTTCTTC. J is TRBJ2-1 and V is TRBV20-1; 9 bases are a match to TRBD1. The CDR3 covers 12 residues. Germline V gene sequence: CDR1 DFQATT, CDR2 SNEGSKA (reference sequence). Trimming at V came to 5 bases and at J to 10 bases, leaving 6 bases not matched to a gene.

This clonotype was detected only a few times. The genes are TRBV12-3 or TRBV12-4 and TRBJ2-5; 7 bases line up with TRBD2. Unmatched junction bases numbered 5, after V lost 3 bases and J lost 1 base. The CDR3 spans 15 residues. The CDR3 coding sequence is TGTGCCAGCAGTTTTATAAGCGGGGTCCAAGAGACCCAGTACTTC. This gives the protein CASSFISGVQETQYF.

CDR3 amino acids: CSASSTGELFF. CDR3 coding DNA: TGCAGTGCTAGTTCCACCGGGGAGCTGTTTTTT. The chain employs TRBV20-1 and TRBJ2-2, with D uncertain. V was clipped by 3 bases and J by 4 bases, with 3 bases between them. Looked up from germline, CDR1 is DFQATT and CDR2 is SNEGSKA (reference sequence). The CDR3 consists of 11 residues.

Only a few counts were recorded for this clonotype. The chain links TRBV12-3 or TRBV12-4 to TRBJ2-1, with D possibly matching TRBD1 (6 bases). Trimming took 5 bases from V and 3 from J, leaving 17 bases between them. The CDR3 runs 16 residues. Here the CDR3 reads CASSHGTRVGYNEQFF. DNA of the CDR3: TGTGCCAGCAGTCACGGGACAAGGGTTGGCTACAATGAGCAGTTCTTC.

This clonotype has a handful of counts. In DNA, the CDR3 is TGTGCCAGCAGCTTAGCGTCTAGCGGGGGTCTAGACAATGAGCAGTTCTTC. Translated: CASSLASSGGLDNEQFF. The gene calls are TRBV7-2 and TRBJ2-1, with 10 nucleotides matching TRBD2. Trimming removed 0 bases from V and 5 bases from J; junction bases left unmatched: 7. The CDR3 totals 17 residues. The V gene's germline CDR1 is SGHTA and CDR2 FQGNSA.

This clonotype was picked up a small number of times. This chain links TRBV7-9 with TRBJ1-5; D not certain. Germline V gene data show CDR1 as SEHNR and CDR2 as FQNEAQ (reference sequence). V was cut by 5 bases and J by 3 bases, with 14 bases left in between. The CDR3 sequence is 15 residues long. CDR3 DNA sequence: TGTGCCAGCAGCAGAGACGGAAATTACAATCAGCCCCAGCATTTT. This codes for CASSRDGNYNQPQHF. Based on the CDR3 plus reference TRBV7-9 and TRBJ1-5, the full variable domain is DTGVSQNPRHKITKRGQNVTFRCDPISEHNRLYWYRQTLGQGPEFLTYFQNEAQLEKSRLLSDRFSAERPKGSFSTLEIQRTEQGDSAMYLCASSRDGNYNQPQHFGDGTRLSIL.

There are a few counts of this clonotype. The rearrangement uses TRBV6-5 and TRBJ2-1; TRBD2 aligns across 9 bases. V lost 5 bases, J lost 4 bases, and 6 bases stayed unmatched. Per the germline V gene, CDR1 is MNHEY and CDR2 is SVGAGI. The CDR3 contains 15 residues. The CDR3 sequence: CASSVAGGGYNEQFF. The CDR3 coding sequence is TGTGCCAGCAGTGTTGCGGGGGGGGGATACAATGAGCAGTTCTTC.

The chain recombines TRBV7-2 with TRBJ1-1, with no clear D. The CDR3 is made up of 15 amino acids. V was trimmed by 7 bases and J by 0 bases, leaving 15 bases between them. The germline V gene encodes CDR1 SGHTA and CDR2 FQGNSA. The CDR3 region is CASKGESRMNTEAFF. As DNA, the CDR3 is TGTGCCAGCAAGGGAGAGAGTAGGATGAACACTGAAGCTTTCTTT. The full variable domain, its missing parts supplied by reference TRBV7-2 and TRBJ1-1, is GAGVSQSPSNKVTEKGKDVELRCDPISGHTALYWYRQSLGQGLEFLIYFQGNSAPDKSGLPSDRFSAERTGGSVSTLTIQRTQQEDSAVYLCASKGESRMNTEAFFGQGTRLTVV.

As DNA, the CDR3 is TGTGCCCAGGACCCCATCCTCTATGGCTACACCTTC. Protein sequence: CAQDPILYGYTF. The V and J genes are TRBV7-9 and TRBJ1-2; D call uncertain. Germline lookup yields CDR1 SEHNR and CDR2 FQNEAQ (reference sequence). The CDR3 totals 12 residues. The V gene lost 11 bases and the J gene lost 4 bases, with 14 bases spanning the gap. The whole variable domain, filled in from reference TRBV7-9 and TRBJ1-2, reads DTGVSQNPRHKITKRGQNVTFRCDPISEHNRLYWYRQTLGQGPEFLTYFQNEAQLEKSRLLSDRFSAERPKGSFSTLEIQRTEQGDSAMYLCAQDPILYGYTFGSGTRLTVV.

DNA of the CDR3: TGTGCCAGCACCTCAGGGGGTGATTCTGGAAACACCATATATTTT. Its protein is CASTSGGDSGNTIYF. V and J are TRBV6-5 and TRBJ1-3, with 7 bases aligning to TRBD1. This CDR3 region has 15 residues. Trimming cost V 7 bases and J 1 base; bases outside gene matches: 7. Germline lookup yields CDR1 MNHEY and CDR2 SVGAGI.

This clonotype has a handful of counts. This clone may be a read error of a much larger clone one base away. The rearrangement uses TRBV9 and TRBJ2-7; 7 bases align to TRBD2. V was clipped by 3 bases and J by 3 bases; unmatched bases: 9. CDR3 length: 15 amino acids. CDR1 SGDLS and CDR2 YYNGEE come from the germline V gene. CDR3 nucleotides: TGTGCCAGCAGCGGAGACGCTAGCGGAGTCTACGAGCAGTACTTC. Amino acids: CASSGDASGVYEQYF. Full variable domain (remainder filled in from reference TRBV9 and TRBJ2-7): DSGVTQTPKHLITATGQRVTLRCSPRSGDLSVYWYQQSLDQGLQFLIQYYNGEERAKGNILERFSAQQFPDLHSELNLSSLELGDSALYFCASSGDASGVYEQYFGPGTRLTVT.

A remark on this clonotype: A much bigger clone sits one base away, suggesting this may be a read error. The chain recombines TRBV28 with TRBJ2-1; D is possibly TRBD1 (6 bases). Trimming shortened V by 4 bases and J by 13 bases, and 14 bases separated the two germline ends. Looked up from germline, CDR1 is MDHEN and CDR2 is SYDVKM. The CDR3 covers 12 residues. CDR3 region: CASSWTEETQFF. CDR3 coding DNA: TGTGCCAGCAGTTGGACAGAAGAGACCCAGTTCTTC.

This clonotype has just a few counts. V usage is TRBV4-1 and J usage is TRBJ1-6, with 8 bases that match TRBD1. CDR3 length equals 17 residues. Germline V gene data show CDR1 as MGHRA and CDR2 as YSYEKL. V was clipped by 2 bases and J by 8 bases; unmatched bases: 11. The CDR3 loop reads CASSQQDWGQVDSPLHF. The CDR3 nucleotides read TGCGCCAGCAGCCAACAAGATTGGGGACAGGTTGATTCACCCCTCCACTTT.

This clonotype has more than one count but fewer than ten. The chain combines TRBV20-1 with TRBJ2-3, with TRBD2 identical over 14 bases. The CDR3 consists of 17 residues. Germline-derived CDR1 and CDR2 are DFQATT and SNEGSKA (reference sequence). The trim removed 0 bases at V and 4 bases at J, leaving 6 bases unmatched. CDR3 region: CSARDPGTSGGPDTQYF. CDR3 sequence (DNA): TGCAGTGCTAGAGATCCCGGGACTAGCGGGGGACCAGATACGCAGTATTTT.